These 20 T cell receptor beta chains share one sample of origin, sequenced in a study of shared clonotypes between healthy human individuals. Produced via immunoSEQ multiplex PCR; TCRdb's table is partial and in-frame only. Among under 2,500,000 clones listed, around 95% were seen once. The specimen sequenced was naive CD4+ T cells sorted from blood. Subset: CD45RA+ positively selected. The receptors derive from a man aged 18 to 35 in good health.

The gene calls are TRBV10-3 and TRBJ1-1, with TRBD1 matching over 7 bases. The V segment lost 5 bases and the J segment 0 bases; nucleotides outside the gene matches: 6. CDR3 size: 15 residues. Germline CDR1 is ENHRY and CDR2 is SYGVKD. The CDR3 sequence is CAISPGTALNTEAFF. As DNA, the CDR3 is TGTGCCATCAGTCCCGGGACAGCTTTGAACACTGAAGCTTTCTTT.

This chain joins TRBV7-2 and TRBJ1-2, with D perhaps matching TRBD1 (6 bases). Germline V gene lookup returns CDR1 SGHTA and CDR2 FQGNSA. The CDR3 has 16 residues. Trimming removed 5 bases at V and 2 bases at J, with 18 bases between. This chain's CDR3 is CASSTLRPGGNYGYTF. The CDR3, as DNA: TGTGCCAGCAGCACCCTGCGGCCGGGGGGCAACTATGGCTACACCTTC.

The chain's CDR3 is CASRSDPHEGETQYF. DNA for the CDR3: TGCGCCAGCAGAAGCGACCCACATGAGGGAGAGACCCAGTACTTC. This chain links TRBV5-1 with TRBJ2-5; a weak D match, TRBD2 (5 bases). Trimming took 5 bases from V and 4 from J, leaving 18 bases between them. This CDR3 is built from 15 residues. Germline loops: CDR1 SGHRS, CDR2 YFSETQ.

V and J are TRBV5-4 and TRBJ2-5; the D call may be TRBD1 or TRBD2 (5 bases each). Germline V CDR1 and CDR2: SGHNT, YYREEE (reference sequence). V was trimmed by 5 bases and J by 5 bases, leaving 25 bases between them. This CDR3 has 17 amino acids. CDR3: CASRPDSGRSLLETQYF. The CDR3 DNA reads as TGTGCCAGCAGGCCTGATTCGGGGCGCTCCTTGCTCGAGACCCAGTACTTC.

As concerns this clone: This specimen includes other DNA sequences encoding the same CDR3. The J gene is TRBJ1-2, the V gene TRBV6-5, with a weak D call TRBD1 (5 bases). With 2 bases removed from V and 5 bases from J, the gap between germline ends came to 6 bases. In germline, CDR1 is MNHEY, CDR2 SVGAGI. CDR3 size: 12 residues. CDR3 protein: CASSYRGYGYTF. DNA for the CDR3: TGTGCCAGCAGTTACAGGGGATATGGCTACACCTTC.

The V and J genes are TRBV27 and TRBJ2-7; possibly TRBD1 for D (7 bases). The CDR3 has 15 residues. Trimming removed 5 bases at V and 3 bases at J, with 17 bases between. Per the germline V gene, CDR1 is MNHEY and CDR2 is SMNVEV (reference sequence). Here the CDR3 DNA reads TGTGCCAGCAGTAGTCGACAGGGAGGTCTCTACGAGCAGTACTTC. Residues: CASSSRQGGLYEQYF.

With respect to this clone: Other DNA sequences of this sample code for an identical CDR3. The rearrangement links TRBV30 to TRBJ1-1; no reliable D call. Trimming cost V 0 bases and J 2 bases, with 7 bases left between them. Germline V gene data show CDR1 as GTSNPN and CDR2 as SVGIG (reference sequence). CDR3 size: 13 residues. The CDR3 region has the DNA TGTGCCTGGAGTGTAGGGCCAAACACTGAAGCTTTCTTT. Protein sequence: CAWSVGPNTEAFF.

The chain employs TRBV18 and TRBJ2-3, with D perhaps TRBD1 (6 bases). The germline V and J ends were trimmed by 3 bases and 0 bases, with 13 bases remaining between them. This CDR3 region has 16 residues. Germline CDR1 reads KGHSH; CDR2 reads LQKENI. For the CDR3, the DNA is TGTGCCAGCTCACCCCAAGGGGGATCTAGCACAGATACGCAGTATTTT. This codes for CASSPQGGSSTDTQYF.

This chain connects TRBV6-6 to TRBJ2-7; 12 nucleotides line up with TRBD1. The J segment lost 3 bases and the V segment lost 5 bases, leaving 5 bases of the junction unmatched. CDR3 length: 15 amino acids. Germline V gene lookup returns CDR1 MNHNY and CDR2 SVGAGI (reference sequence). The CDR3 spells CASSPRDRGHYEQYF. The CDR3 nucleotides are TGTGCCAGCAGTCCCCGGGACAGGGGGCACTACGAGCAGTACTTC.

V gene TRBV5-1 combines with J gene TRBJ1-1; no clear D gene. Per the germline V gene, CDR1 is SGHRS and CDR2 is YFSETQ. This CDR3 is built from 14 residues. Trimming shortened V by 0 bases and J by 0 bases, and 6 bases separated the two germline ends. Here the CDR3 reads CASSLDLLNTEAFF. CDR3 DNA: TGCGCCAGCAGCTTGGATCTATTGAACACTGAAGCTTTCTTT. Looking up the rest from reference TRBV5-1 and TRBJ1-1 gives the full variable domain: KAGVTQTPRYLIKTRGQQVTLSCSPISGHRSVSWYQQTPGQGLQFLFEYFSETQRNKGNFPGRFSGRQFSNSRSEMNVSTLELGDSALYLCASSLDLLNTEAFFGQGTRLTVV.

The chain employs TRBV5-1 and TRBJ2-7; 7 bases are shared with TRBD1. Germline V gene lookup returns CDR1 SGHRS and CDR2 YFSETQ. This CDR3 has 17 residues. V lost 0 bases to trimming and J lost 2 bases; unmatched junction nucleotides: 11. CDR3 loop: CASSLGIGTDRPYEQYF. The CDR3 nucleotides read TGCGCCAGCAGCTTGGGTATAGGGACGGACAGGCCCTACGAGCAGTACTTC.

The chain links TRBV5-1 to TRBJ1-5; 7 bases match TRBD1. V shed 0 bases and J 7 bases; nucleotides not matched to a gene: 7. Germline V gene sequence: CDR1 SGHRS, CDR2 YFSETQ. CDR3 length: 15 amino acids. DNA of the CDR3: TGCGCCAGCAGCTTGGCGGGACAGACGGGACAGCCCCAGCATTTT. The encoded protein is CASSLAGQTGQPQHF.

The J gene is TRBJ2-3, the V gene TRBV4-1, with D unresolved. CDR3 size: 14 residues. The germline V and J ends were trimmed by 4 bases and 5 bases, with 13 bases remaining between them. From germline, CDR1 is MGHRA and CDR2 YSYEKL. CDR3 bases: TGCGCCAGCAGCCTCTCGTGGGGATTAGATACGCAGTATTTT. Translated: CASSLSWGLDTQYF.

The chain recombines TRBV2 with TRBJ2-6; D not resolved. CDR3 length: 14 amino acids. Germline CDR1 SNHLY, CDR2 FYNNEI. The V end lost 10 bases, the J end lost 0 bases, and 10 bases lay between the germline ends. The CDR3: CATAEISGANVLTF. In nucleotides, the CDR3 is TGTGCCACCGCCGAGATCTCTGGGGCCAACGTCCTGACTTTC.

The sample holds one count of this clone. The chain combines TRBV19 with TRBJ1-4, with D unclear. The length of the CDR3 is 15 residues. Germline V gene lookup returns CDR1 LNHDA and CDR2 SQIVND (reference sequence). The ends were cut back, 3 bases at V and 8 bases at J, with 16 bases in the middle. Written as DNA, the CDR3 is TGTGCCAGTAGTATTTACTGGGAGGGAGGCGAAAAACTGTTTTTT. This codes for CASSIYWEGGEKLFF.

The chain couples TRBV9 to TRBJ2-3, with 8 bases lining up with TRBD1. The CDR3 runs to 15 residues. With V trimmed by 2 bases and J by 2 bases, 4 bases remained unmatched. Germline V gives CDR1 SGDLS, CDR2 YYNGEE. The CDR3 here is CASSVRGRFTDTQYF. The CDR3 region has the DNA TGTGCCAGCAGCGTCAGGGGGCGTTTCACAGATACGCAGTATTTT.

V usage is TRBV21-1 and J usage is TRBJ2-7; TRBD2 is the table's D call, not checked against the DNA. TRBV21-1 is deemed a pseudogene. CDR3 length: 15 amino acids. CDR3 loop: CASSTALREGYEQYF. As DNA, the CDR3 is TGTGCCAGCAGCACGGCTTTACGGGAGGGCTACGAGCAGTACTTC.

Comment on this clone: This sample also contains other DNA sequences that code for the same CDR3. The V call is TRBV30, the J call TRBJ1-1, with D unclear. Germline V lookup: CDR1 GTSNPN, CDR2 SVGIG (reference sequence). The germline V and J ends were trimmed by 4 bases and 3 bases, with 6 bases remaining between them. The CDR3 totals 11 residues. CDR3 in amino acids: CAWTRDTEAFF. The CDR3 coding sequence is TGTGCCTGGACAAGGGACACTGAAGCTTTCTTT.

The chain joins TRBV18 to TRBJ1-2; the D gene is possibly TRBD1 (5 bases). The germline V gene encodes CDR1 KGHSH and CDR2 LQKENI. V lost 2 bases and J lost 3, with 13 bases in between. CDR3 size: 15 residues. CDR3 loop: CASSPRDGVYYGYTF. CDR3 sequence (DNA): TGTGCCAGCTCACCAAGGGACGGTGTTTACTATGGCTACACCTTC.

The chain combines TRBV10-1 with TRBJ2-3, with D perhaps TRBD2 (5 bases). The germline gives CDR1 WNHNN, CDR2 SYGVQD (reference sequence). V was cut by 5 bases and J by 0 bases, with 12 bases left in between. The CDR3 is 15 amino acids. The CDR3 region has the DNA TGCGCCAGCAGTCCCGGACTGTCAAGCACAGATACGCAGTATTTT. This gives the protein CASSPGLSSTDTQYF.